This T cell receptor beta chain was sequenced in a study of blood T cell repertoires in COVID-19. The wider study: Spain, Italy and the United States supplied samples that represented acute and convalescent COVID-19. From T cells, B-cell-depleted T cells, or PBMCs came the material, which was cDNA or gDNA.

Original processing notes: Amplification from reference gene primers served as the basis for estimated nucleated cell counts. Assay used: immunoSEQ multiplex PCR; TCRdb lists only in-frame clones, some missing. V, J and clone size are those of that table, while D and trimming were read from the DNA. The sample has about 120,000 clones, 84% seen once. This clone was detected a few times. Germline V gene lookup returns CDR1 MDHEN and CDR2 SYDVKM. V gave up 5 bases and J gave up 8 bases, with 18 bases separating them. This CDR3 has 15 amino acids. Enrollees, roughly 18 to 95 years old, lived in about two dozen US areas.

The sample comprised PBMCs or T cells enriched from blood (not recorded which). This sequence joins TRBV28 and TRBJ1-4; no firm D call. The receptor was derived from a woman aged 25-40 years who had recovered from COVID-19. The CDR3 sequence: CASSNPDGKGEKLFF. CDR3 DNA sequence: TGTGCCAGCAGTAACCCCGACGGGAAGGGCGAAAAACTGTTTTTT.